This T cell receptor beta chain stems from a study of response to subunit inactivated influenza vaccine. This clonotype has just a few counts. Its specificity is not known. Overall study findings and caveats: A suggestion made by the authors is that each seasonal influenza vaccination recruits few new T cells.

Germline CDR1 is SNHLY and CDR2 is FYNNEI. The CDR3 spans 13 residues. V gave up 4 bases and J gave up 2 bases, with 6 bases separating them. TCRdb reprocessed the RT-PCR reads with MiXCR, giving one entry per CDR3 protein. This sample carries hundreds of thousands of distinct CDR3 sequences, less than 8% of them seen once, and the ten largest clones take 10% to 15%. This receptor was obtained from a man aged 50 to 75 who received an inactivated influenza vaccine. The chain couples TRBV2 to TRBJ1-5; unclear D gene. The sequenced sample was PBMCs from blood, obtained roughly 24 months after vaccination. The CDR3 region is CASSAEGNQPQHF. CDR3 in DNA: TGTGCCAGCAGTGCCGAGGGCAATCAGCCCCAGCATTTT.